What follows is one TCR beta chain and its context. The table came from immunoSEQ multiplex PCR; TCRdb's copy has only in-frame clones and leaves some out. The data contain about 150,000 clones, 75% to 90% of them singletons. This sample was taken from a study of blood T cell repertoires in COVID-19. Overall study: Some COVID-19 samples were acute and others convalescent; all came from the United States, Italy and Spain.

With V trimmed by 6 bases and J by 5 bases, 13 bases remained unmatched. Germline V gene lookup returns CDR1 KGHSH and CDR2 LQKENI. This CDR3 is built from 17 residues. The V call is TRBV18, the J call TRBJ2-1, with 10 bases identical to TRBD1. Sample: peripheral blood. This TCR was recovered from a woman aged 60-75 years with active COVID-19. Here the CDR3 reads CASSYARDRGGHNEQFF. The CDR3 bases are TGTGCCAGCTCGTATGCTAGGGACAGGGGAGGACACAATGAGCAGTTCTTC. Drawing the rest from reference TRBV18 and TRBJ2-1, the complete variable domain is NAGVMQNPRHLVRRRGQEARLRCSPMKGHSHVYWYRQLPEEGLKFMVYLQKENIIDESGMPKERFSAEFPKEGPSILRIQQVVRGDSAAYFCASSYARDRGGHNEQFFGPGTRLTVL.